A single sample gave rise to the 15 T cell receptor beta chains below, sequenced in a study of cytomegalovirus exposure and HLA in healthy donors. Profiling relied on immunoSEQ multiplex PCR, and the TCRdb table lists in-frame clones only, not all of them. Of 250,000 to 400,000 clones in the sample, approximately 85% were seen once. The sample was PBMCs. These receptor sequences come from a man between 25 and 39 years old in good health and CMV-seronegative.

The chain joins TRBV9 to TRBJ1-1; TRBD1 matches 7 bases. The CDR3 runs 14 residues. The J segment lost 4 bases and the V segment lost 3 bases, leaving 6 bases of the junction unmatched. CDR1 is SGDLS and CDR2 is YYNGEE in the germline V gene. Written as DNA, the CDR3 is TGTGCCAGCAGCGGAACAGGGGAACCCACTGAAGCTTTCTTT. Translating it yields CASSGTGEPTEAFF.

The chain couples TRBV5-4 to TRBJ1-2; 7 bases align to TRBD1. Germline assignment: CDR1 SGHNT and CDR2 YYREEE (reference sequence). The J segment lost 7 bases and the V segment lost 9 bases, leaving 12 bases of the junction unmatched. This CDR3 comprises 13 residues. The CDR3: CATKTGQEVGYTF. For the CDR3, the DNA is TGTGCCACCAAGACAGGGCAAGAGGTTGGCTACACCTTC.

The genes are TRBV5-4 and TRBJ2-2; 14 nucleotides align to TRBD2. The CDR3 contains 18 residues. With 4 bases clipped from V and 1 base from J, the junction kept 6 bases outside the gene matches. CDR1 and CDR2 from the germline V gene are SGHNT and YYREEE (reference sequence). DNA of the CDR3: TGTGCCAGCAGCCCCGGGACTAGCGGGGGTTTGAACACCGGGGAGCTGTTTTTT. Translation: CASSPGTSGGLNTGELFF.

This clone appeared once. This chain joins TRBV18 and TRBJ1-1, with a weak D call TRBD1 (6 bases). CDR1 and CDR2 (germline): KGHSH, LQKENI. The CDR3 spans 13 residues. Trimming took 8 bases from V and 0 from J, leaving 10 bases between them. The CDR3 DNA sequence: TGTGCCAGCGCCCAGGGGATGAACACTGAAGCTTTCTTT. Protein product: CASAQGMNTEAFF. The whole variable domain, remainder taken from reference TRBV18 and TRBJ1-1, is NAGVMQNPRHLVRRRGQEARLRCSPMKGHSHVYWYRQLPEEGLKFMVYLQKENIIDESGMPKERFSAEFPKEGPSILRIQQVVRGDSAAYFCASAQGMNTEAFFGQGTRLTVV.

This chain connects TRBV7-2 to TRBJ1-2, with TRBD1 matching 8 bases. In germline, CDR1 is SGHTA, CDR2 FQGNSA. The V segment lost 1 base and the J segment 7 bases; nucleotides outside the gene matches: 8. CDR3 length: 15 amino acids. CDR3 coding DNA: TGTGCCAGCAGCTTAGTTTGGACAGGGCTCTTTGGCTACACCTTC. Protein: CASSLVWTGLFGYTF.

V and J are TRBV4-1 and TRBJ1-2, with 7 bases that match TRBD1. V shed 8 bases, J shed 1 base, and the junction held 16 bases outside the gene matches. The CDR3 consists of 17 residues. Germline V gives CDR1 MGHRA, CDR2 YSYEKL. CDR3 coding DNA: TGCGCCAGCGCTACTAACGACAGGGAAGGAATTAACTATGGCTACACCTTC. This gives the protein CASATNDREGINYGYTF.

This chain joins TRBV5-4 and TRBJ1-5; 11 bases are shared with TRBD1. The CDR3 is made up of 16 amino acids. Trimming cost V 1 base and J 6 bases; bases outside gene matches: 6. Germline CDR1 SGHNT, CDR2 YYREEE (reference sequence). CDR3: CASSLRTGGRSQPQHF. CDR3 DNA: TGTGCCAGCAGCTTGCGGACAGGGGGCCGGAGTCAGCCCCAGCATTTT.

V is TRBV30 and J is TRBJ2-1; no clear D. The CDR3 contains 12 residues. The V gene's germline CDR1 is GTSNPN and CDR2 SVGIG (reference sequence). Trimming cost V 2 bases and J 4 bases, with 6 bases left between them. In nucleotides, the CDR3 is TGTGCCTGGAGTTTTTCTTACAATGAGCAGTTCTTC. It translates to CAWSFSYNEQFF.

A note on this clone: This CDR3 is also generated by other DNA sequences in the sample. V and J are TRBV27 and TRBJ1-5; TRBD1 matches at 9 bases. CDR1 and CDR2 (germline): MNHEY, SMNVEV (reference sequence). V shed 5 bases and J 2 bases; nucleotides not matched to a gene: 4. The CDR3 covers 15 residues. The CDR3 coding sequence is TGTGCCAGCAGTCCGGGACAGGGAGGCAATCAGCCCCAGCATTTT. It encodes CASSPGQGGNQPQHF.

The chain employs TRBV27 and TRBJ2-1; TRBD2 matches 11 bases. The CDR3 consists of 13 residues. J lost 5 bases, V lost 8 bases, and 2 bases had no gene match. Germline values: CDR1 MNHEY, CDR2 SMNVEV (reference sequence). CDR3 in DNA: TGTGCCAGCTCGACTAGCGGGGACAATGAGCAGTTCTTC. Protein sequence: CASSTSGDNEQFF.

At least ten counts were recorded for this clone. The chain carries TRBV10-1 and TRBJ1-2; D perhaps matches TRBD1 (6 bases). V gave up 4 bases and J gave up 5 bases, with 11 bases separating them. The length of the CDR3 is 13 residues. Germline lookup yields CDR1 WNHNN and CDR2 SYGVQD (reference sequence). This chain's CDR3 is CASSGQDGYGYTF. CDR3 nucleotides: TGCGCCAGCAGTGGACAGGATGGGTATGGCTACACCTTC.

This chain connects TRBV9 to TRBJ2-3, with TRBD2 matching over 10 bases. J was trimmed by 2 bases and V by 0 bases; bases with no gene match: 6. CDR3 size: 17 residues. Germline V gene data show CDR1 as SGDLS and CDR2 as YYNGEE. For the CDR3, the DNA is TGTGCCAGCAGCGTAGCGGATAGCGGGGGGACCACAGATACGCAGTATTTT. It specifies CASSVADSGGTTDTQYF. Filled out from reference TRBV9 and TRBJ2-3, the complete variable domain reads DSGVTQTPKHLITATGQRVTLRCSPRSGDLSVYWYQQSLDQGLQFLIQYYNGEERAKGNILERFSAQQFPDLHSELNLSSLELGDSALYFCASSVADSGGTTDTQYFGPGTRLTVL.

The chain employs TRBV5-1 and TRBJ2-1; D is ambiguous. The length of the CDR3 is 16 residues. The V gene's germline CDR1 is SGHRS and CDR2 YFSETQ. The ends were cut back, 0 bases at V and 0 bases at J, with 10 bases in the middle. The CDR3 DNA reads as TGCGCCAGCAGCTTGGATACCCGGAGCTCCTACAATGAGCAGTTCTTC. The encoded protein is CASSLDTRSSYNEQFF.

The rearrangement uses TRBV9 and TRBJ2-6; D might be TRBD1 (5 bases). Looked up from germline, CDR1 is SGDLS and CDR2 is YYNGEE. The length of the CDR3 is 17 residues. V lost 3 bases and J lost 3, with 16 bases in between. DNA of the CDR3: TGTGCCAGCAGCGACCCGCGGACAATGGTTGGGGCCAACGTCCTGACTTTC. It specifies CASSDPRTMVGANVLTF.

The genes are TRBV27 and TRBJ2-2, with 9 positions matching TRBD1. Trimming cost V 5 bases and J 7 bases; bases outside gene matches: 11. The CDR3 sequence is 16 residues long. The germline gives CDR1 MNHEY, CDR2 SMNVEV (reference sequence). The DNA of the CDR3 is TGTGCCAGCAGTCCATCCGGGACAGGGTACCTCGGGGAGCTGTTTTTT. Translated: CASSPSGTGYLGELFF.